A single sample gave rise to the 2 T cell receptor beta chains below, sequenced in a study of long-term antiretroviral therapy in people with HIV. The immunoSEQ assay was v3.0, run at survey level. Sequencing was performed with immunoSEQ multiplex PCR; in TCRdb, only in-frame clones are kept and a portion is missing. The sample lists around 20,000 clones, just under 85% occurring once. The sample in question was unsorted PBMCs, obtained 0.5 years after starting antiretroviral therapy. Receptors were obtained from a man younger than 35 with HIV.

This clone was counted once. The chain employs TRBV7-9 and TRBJ2-7; 9 bases match TRBD1. Germline lookup yields CDR1 SEHNR and CDR2 FQNEAQ (reference sequence). CDR3 length: 15 residues. After removal of 5 bases from V and 5 bases from J, the junction contained 10 bases not matched to a gene. The CDR3: CASSRPGQGVNEQYF. The CDR3, as DNA: TGTGCCAGCAGCCGGCCGGGACAGGGTGTAAACGAGCAGTACTTC.

This clone turned up a few times. The V gene is TRBV2, the J gene TRBJ2-3; 13 positions match TRBD2. Trimming removed 9 bases from V and 4 bases from J; junction bases left unmatched: 4. In germline, CDR1 is SNHLY, CDR2 FYNNEI. The CDR3 contains 14 residues. This CDR3 is CARPLAGGPDTQYF. The CDR3, as DNA: TGTGCCAGGCCACTAGCGGGAGGGCCAGATACGCAGTATTTT.